This TCR beta chain was sequenced in a study of T-cell memory formation after mild COVID-19. Overall study context: TCR clusters were largely donor specific. Study-level results: Among contracting clones, CD4+ were mainly CM/EM and CD8+ enriched in EMRA. Clones shrinking from day 15 to 85 showed even CD4/CD8 mixes; later expanders tilted CD4+.

From the 5' RACE reads, TCRdb called clonotypes with MiXCR, one entry per CDR3 protein. The table has roughly 370,000 distinct CDR3 sequences, roughly 15% seen once. This clonotype was found a few times. Antigen specificity is unknown. The length of the CDR3 is 14 residues. The V end was cut by 0 bases, the J end by 6 bases, with 12 bases between. Germline lookup yields CDR1 DFQATT and CDR2 SNEGSKA (reference sequence). This chain joins TRBV20-1 and TRBJ2-1; TRBD1 is a possible D gene (6 bases). This receptor was taken from a young man who had mild COVID-19 (a few samples of this study predate the infection). Cell type and time point are not known. Sequenced input: PBMCs or a T cell subset sorted from them (not recorded which). Here the CDR3 reads CSARDHLGGNEQFF. The CDR3 coding sequence is TGCAGTGCTAGAGATCACCTAGGGGGCAATGAGCAGTTCTTC.